A single sample gave rise to the 18 T cell receptor beta chains below, sequenced in a study of shared clonotypes between healthy human individuals. Naive CD8 isolation took CD45RO-negative cells positively selected for CCR7 and excluded terminally differentiated effector memory CD45RA+ cells. The data were produced by immunoSEQ multiplex PCR, yet TCRdb's version contains in-frame clones alone and is incomplete. Here the sample spans about 2,200,000 clones, about 93% being singletons. The sequenced sample consisted of naive CD8+ T cells from PBMCs. All receptors come from a man aged 18-30 years in good health. Some clones in this sample may be carry-over from other donors' samples.

CDR3 nucleotides: TGTGCCAGCAGTCTGGGGGTAGGACAGCTGGAGACCCAGTACTTC. It encodes CASSLGVGQLETQYF. J is TRBJ2-5 and V is TRBV28; tentative D call: TRBD1 (6 bases). V was clipped by 5 bases and J by 5 bases, with 18 bases between them. The germline gives CDR1 MDHEN, CDR2 SYDVKM. The CDR3 is made up of 15 amino acids.

This rearrangement joins TRBV7-9 to TRBJ1-4; 7 bases align to TRBD1. Germline V gene data show CDR1 as SEHNR and CDR2 as FQNEAQ (reference sequence). The CDR3 is made up of 18 amino acids. J was trimmed by 4 bases and V by 1 base; bases with no gene match: 12. CDR3 region: CASSLGVAGTEYNEKLFF. In DNA form, the CDR3 reads TGTGCCAGCAGCTTAGGGGTCGCCGGGACAGAGTATAATGAAAAACTGTTTTTT. Full variable domain (missing parts from reference TRBV7-9 and TRBJ1-4): DTGVSQNPRHKITKRGQNVTFRCDPISEHNRLYWYRQTLGQGPEFLTYFQNEAQLEKSRLLSDRFSAERPKGSFSTLEIQRTEQGDSAMYLCASSLGVAGTEYNEKLFFGSGTQLSVL.

V is TRBV27 and J is TRBJ2-1, with 7 bases matching TRBD2. Looked up from germline, CDR1 is MNHEY and CDR2 is SMNVEV (reference sequence). V was pared by 7 bases and J by 7 bases, with 10 bases of the junction left unmatched. The CDR3 runs to 14 residues. The DNA for the CDR3 is TGTGCCAGCACCACCTGGGGAGGGAGTAATGAGCAGTTCTTC. It codes for CASTTWGGSNEQFF.

This clone has only one observation. The chain links TRBV7-2 to TRBJ2-3, with no clear D. The CDR3 totals 10 residues. The germline gives CDR1 SGHTA, CDR2 FQGNSA. V was cut by 5 bases and J by 5 bases, with 2 bases left in between. CDR3 region: CASSQDTQYF. For the CDR3, the DNA is TGTGCCAGCAGCCAAGATACGCAGTATTTT.

About this clone itself: Other DNA sequences in the sample encode the same CDR3. The V gene is TRBV4-1, the J gene TRBJ2-7; 7 nucleotides agree with TRBD2. The CDR3 sequence is 13 residues long. Trimming took 1 base from V and 4 from J; bases not matched to a gene: 1. Germline V gene sequence: CDR1 MGHRA, CDR2 YSYEKL. For the CDR3, the DNA is TGCGCCAGCAGCCAAGGACTAGCATACGAGCAGTACTTC. Encoded protein: CASSQGLAYEQYF.

Regarding this clone: The same CDR3 is also encoded by other DNA sequences in this sample. This chain uses TRBV27 with TRBJ2-7, with 7 bases identical to TRBD1. CDR3 size: 14 residues. J gave up 3 bases and V 5 bases, and 7 bases lay outside the gene matches. Germline V gene sequence: CDR1 MNHEY, CDR2 SMNVEV (reference sequence). The CDR3 region is CASSPRDSRYEQYF. The CDR3 DNA reads TGTGCCAGCAGTCCCCGGGACAGTCGCTACGAGCAGTACTTC.

V is TRBV10-2 and J is TRBJ2-3; D ambiguous. The CDR3 runs 11 residues. The V gene's germline CDR1 is WSHSY and CDR2 SAAADI. Trimming took 9 bases from V and 5 from J, leaving 9 bases between them. The CDR3 bases are TGCGCCAGTAGGACCGGAGATACGCAGTATTTT. Encoded protein: CASRTGDTQYF.

For the CDR3, the DNA is TGTGCCAGCTCCCCATCCGGGACCCAGCATTACGAGCAGTACTTC. It specifies CASSPSGTQHYEQYF. V is TRBV6-5 and J is TRBJ2-7; either TRBD1 or TRBD2 may fit D (5 bases each). The CDR3 runs 15 residues. Germline loops: CDR1 MNHEY, CDR2 SVGAGI. Trimming removed 8 bases at V and 4 bases at J, with 21 bases between.

The V and J genes are TRBV9 and TRBJ2-7; D gene ambiguous. The CDR3 has 15 amino acids. In germline, CDR1 is SGDLS, CDR2 YYNGEE. V was cut by 0 bases and J by 6 bases, with 16 bases left in between. The CDR3 sequence: CASSVAPSPNREQYF. Written as DNA, the CDR3 is TGTGCCAGCAGCGTAGCCCCATCTCCCAACCGCGAGCAGTACTTC.

This clone occurred a few times. Other DNA sequences in the sample encode the same CDR3. The genes are TRBV4-1 and TRBJ1-1; D is undetermined. This CDR3 region has 14 residues. The ends were cut back, 2 bases at V and 5 bases at J, with 12 bases in the middle. Germline CDR1 reads MGHRA; CDR2 reads YSYEKL. The CDR3 sequence is CASSQFQEGTEAFF. The DNA of the CDR3 is TGCGCCAGCAGCCAATTTCAGGAAGGAACTGAAGCTTTCTTT.

This chain joins TRBV27 and TRBJ2-4, with D possibly matching TRBD2 (5 bases). V shed 6 bases and J shed 2 bases, with 11 bases lying between them. Germline V lookup: CDR1 MNHEY, CDR2 SMNVEV (reference sequence). The CDR3 length is 14 residues. In DNA, the CDR3 is TGTGCCAGCAGCCTAACGGGGTCCAAAAACATTCAGTACTTC. It encodes CASSLTGSKNIQYF.

The chain joins TRBV9 to TRBJ2-2; D tentatively fits TRBD1 or TRBD2 (5 bases each). This CDR3 has 13 residues. Germline V gene sequence: CDR1 SGDLS, CDR2 YYNGEE. With 1 base removed from V and 9 bases from J, the gap between germline ends came to 10 bases. The DNA for the CDR3 is TGTGCCAGCAGCGTAACGGGGCGCCGGGAGCTGTTTTTT. Amino acid sequence: CASSVTGRRELFF.

This sequence joins TRBV9 and TRBJ2-2; either TRBD1 or TRBD2 may fit D (6 bases each). The CDR3 has 15 residues. V was trimmed by 0 bases and J by 6 bases, leaving 12 bases between them. Germline CDR1 is SGDLS and CDR2 is YYNGEE. As DNA, the CDR3 is TGTGCCAGCAGCGTAGCTAGGGGGGTCGCCGGGGAGCTGTTTTTT. It is translated as CASSVARGVAGELFF.

The V gene is TRBV4-1, the J gene TRBJ2-3; no definite D call. The CDR3 covers 15 residues. The V gene lost 0 bases and the J gene lost 0 bases, with 7 bases spanning the gap. The germline gives CDR1 MGHRA, CDR2 YSYEKL. CDR3 loop: CASSQDATSTDTQYF. CDR3 DNA: TGCGCCAGCAGCCAAGATGCCACGAGCACAGATACGCAGTATTTT.

Only one count was recorded for this clone. The chain links TRBV7-9 to TRBJ2-5; D is unclear. CDR3 length: 13 residues. The germline gives CDR1 SEHNR, CDR2 FQNEAQ (reference sequence). With 3 bases removed from V and 5 bases from J, the gap between germline ends came to 10 bases. The CDR3 DNA follows: TGTGCCAGCAGCTTTCATGGAACCGAGACCCAGTACTTC. Encoded protein: CASSFHGTETQYF.

This clone appeared once. Here the CDR3 DNA reads TGTGCCAGCAGTCACCGGGAGGCGGGAGGCCAGGGGTTTGAGCAGTTCTTC. This sequence encodes CASSHREAGGQGFEQFF. The rearrangement uses TRBV7-6 and TRBJ2-1, with 8 bases matching TRBD2. Looked up from germline, CDR1 is SGHVS and CDR2 is FNYEAQ. The length of the CDR3 is 17 residues. The junction had 19 bases not matched to a gene; V was cut back by 6 bases and J by 9 bases.

The gene calls are TRBV4-3 and TRBJ2-1; 7 positions agree with TRBD2. In germline, CDR1 is LGHNA, CDR2 YSLEER. The junction had 19 bases not matched to a gene; V was cut back by 0 bases and J by 8 bases. The CDR3 has 19 amino acids. The CDR3 DNA reads as TGCGCCAGCAGCCAAGACCTAGCGGTCCCTAGTTCTGCCATCGATGAGCAGTTCTTC. This codes for CASSQDLAVPSSAIDEQFF.

The V call is TRBV5-4, the J call TRBJ2-2; either TRBD1 or TRBD2 may supply D (5 bases each). Looked up from germline, CDR1 is SGHNT and CDR2 is YYREEE (reference sequence). The CDR3 runs to 16 residues. V was cut by 4 bases and J by 3 bases, with 16 bases left in between. The CDR3 loop is CASSASGTPDTGELFF. The CDR3 nucleotides read TGTGCCAGCAGCGCCTCCGGGACCCCGGACACCGGGGAGCTGTTTTTT.